This TCR beta chain was identified in a study of glioma-infiltrating T cells after dendritic cell vaccination. Study-level information: Samples are from glioblastoma patients in Phase I and II dendritic cell vaccine trials. Monocyte-derived dendritic cells, cultured seven days with IL-4 and GM-CSF, were pulsed with autologous tumor lysate. Study-wide points: Patients with more pretreatment TILs had longer time to progression and survival.

Assay: immunoSEQ multiplex PCR; the TCRdb copy retains only in-frame clones and omits some. This table holds about 92,000 clones, 85% to 90% found once. Concerning this clone: Antigen specificity is unknown.

Germline CDR1 reads MNHEY; CDR2 reads SVGAGI. The CDR3 is 14 residues long. J lost 4 bases, V lost 6 bases, and 7 bases had no gene match. This TCR came from a human donor with glioblastoma. This chain connects TRBV6-5 to TRBJ1-1, with TRBD1 identical over 8 bases. The sequencing used blood, collected before dendritic cell vaccination. The CDR3 region has the DNA TGTGCCAGCAGCCAAGGACAGGGAGGCACTGAAGCTTTCTTT. Translation gives CASSQGQGGTEAFF.